One sample yielded the 20 T cell receptor beta chains listed below, sequenced in a study of neurological immune-mediated disorders. TCRdb called the 5' RACE reads again in MiXCR, with one record for every CDR3 protein. Of approximately 50,000 distinct CDR3 sequences listed, around 5.8% are singletons. Material: CD4+ T cells from blood. The receptors come from a woman younger than 30 with multiple sclerosis.

This clonotype was recorded at least ten times. The chain employs TRBV3-1 and TRBJ2-7, with a possible D match to TRBD1 (5 bases). V was shortened by 3 bases and J by 2 bases, with 14 bases between the two germline ends. This CDR3 has 15 residues. Germline CDR1 reads LGHDT; CDR2 reads YNNKEL (reference sequence). The DNA of the CDR3 is TGTGCCAGCAGCCATCGCACAGGCGCTACCTACGAGCAGTACTTC. This translates into CASSHRTGATYEQYF.

This clonotype appeared many times. The chain is built from TRBV5-1 and TRBJ1-2; D possibly corresponds to TRBD1 (6 bases). The CDR3 has 16 residues. V lost 0 bases, J lost 2 bases, and 14 bases lay in between. Germline V gene lookup returns CDR1 SGHRS and CDR2 YFSETQ. The CDR3 here is CASSLVTGRVNYGYTF. DNA for the CDR3: TGCGCCAGCAGCTTGGTTACAGGGCGGGTGAACTATGGCTACACCTTC.

This clonotype was counted at least ten times. The chain carries TRBV29-1 and TRBJ2-1, with TRBD1 matching over 8 bases. With V trimmed by 2 bases and J by 7 bases, 1 base remained unmatched. This CDR3 region has 12 residues. The germline CDR1 and CDR2 sequences are SQVTM and ANQGSEA. The CDR3 here is CSVERTGNEQFF. The CDR3 nucleotides are TGCAGCGTTGAACGGACAGGGAATGAGCAGTTCTTC.

In this sample, this clonotype turned up a few times. The rearrangement links TRBV14 to TRBJ2-3; the D gene is possibly TRBD2 (5 bases). Trimming removed 2 bases from V and 2 bases from J, with 11 bases in between. Germline loops: CDR1 SGHDN, CDR2 FVKESK. This CDR3 comprises 15 residues. CDR3 protein: CASSQLLASTDTQYF. The CDR3 coding sequence is TGTGCCAGCAGCCAACTCCTAGCTTCCACAGATACGCAGTATTTT. Supplemented by reference TRBV14 and TRBJ2-3, the full variable domain reads EAGVTQFPSHSVIEKGQTVTLRCDPISGHDNLYWYRRVMGKEIKFLLHFVKESKQDESGMPNNRFLAERTGGTYSTLKVQPAELEDSGVYFCASSQLLASTDTQYFGPGTRLTVL.

There are many counts of this clonotype. The chain recombines TRBV7-3 with TRBJ1-6; D unclear. Germline CDR1 SGHTA, CDR2 FQGTGA. Trimming removed 2 bases at V and 4 bases at J, with 9 bases between. The CDR3 runs 15 residues. CDR3 nucleotides: TGTGCCAGCAGCTTATTCGCAGGTTATAATTCACCCCTCCACTTT. This translates into CASSLFAGYNSPLHF.

This clonotype was seen at least ten times. The rearrangement uses TRBV20-1 and TRBJ2-3; perhaps TRBD1 as D (6 bases). This CDR3 region has 14 residues. Trimming cost V 2 bases and J 2 bases, with 11 bases left between them. Per germline, CDR1 DFQATT and CDR2 SNEGSKA (reference sequence). The CDR3 region has the DNA TGCAGTGCTAGAAGGTCAGGGGCCACAGATACGCAGTATTTT. Protein: CSARRSGATDTQYF.

Comments on this clonotype: Because the CDR3 is missing its conserved closing phenylalanine or tryptophan, this is likely a read error. The V and J genes are TRBV12-3 or TRBV12-4 and TRBJ1-5; D not certain. V shed 4 bases and J shed 1 base, with 14 bases lying between them. The CDR3 extends over 16 amino acids. The CDR3 spells CASSWGGFYSNQPQHG. The CDR3 nucleotides are TGTGCCAGCAGTTGGGGAGGGTTCTACAGCAATCAGCCCCAGCATGGT.

The chain combines TRBV28 with TRBJ2-7, with no clear D. This CDR3 comprises 14 residues. The germline V gene has CDR1 MDHEN and CDR2 SYDVKM. V lost 8 bases, J lost 2 bases, and 16 bases lay in between. CDR3 in amino acids: CASRPYLGPYEQYF. The CDR3 nucleotides are TGTGCCAGCCGACCCTACCTCGGACCCTACGAGCAGTACTTC.

This clonotype was detected many times. The chain uses TRBV7-2 and TRBJ2-1; D may be TRBD1 (5 bases). The CDR3 has 12 amino acids. Deletions cut 2 bases from V and 8 bases from J, with 7 bases between. Germline V gives CDR1 SGHTA, CDR2 FQGNSA. The chain's CDR3 is CASSLWGDEQFF. The CDR3, as DNA: TGTGCCAGCAGCTTATGGGGCGATGAGCAGTTCTTC. Supplemented by reference TRBV7-2 and TRBJ2-1, the full variable domain reads GAGVSQSPSNKVTEKGKDVELRCDPISGHTALYWYRQSLGQGLEFLIYFQGNSAPDKSGLPSDRFSAERTGGSVSTLTIQRTQQEDSAVYLCASSLWGDEQFFGPGTRLTVL.

This clonotype was counted ten times or more. The chain uses TRBV24-1 and TRBJ1-1, with 8 positions matching TRBD1. V shed 7 bases, J shed 1 base, and the junction held 4 bases outside the gene matches. The CDR3 extends over 14 amino acids. Germline lookup yields CDR1 KGHDR and CDR2 SFDVKD. The DNA for the CDR3 is TGTGCCACCAGGGAGACAGGGGCGAACACTGAAGCTTTCTTT. Its translation: CATRETGANTEAFF.

This clonotype was counted at least ten times. The chain employs TRBV5-1 and TRBJ2-3; TRBD2 might be the D (6 bases). This CDR3 region has 15 residues. Looked up from germline, CDR1 is SGHRS and CDR2 is YFSETQ. Trimming removed 2 bases at V and 0 bases at J, with 10 bases between. The CDR3 DNA reads TGCGCCAGCAGCTTACCGGGGGACAGCACAGATACGCAGTATTTT. This gives the protein CASSLPGDSTDTQYF.

At least ten counts were recorded for this clonotype. J is TRBJ1-1 and V is TRBV7-2, with D perhaps TRBD1 (5 bases). The germline V gene encodes CDR1 SGHTA and CDR2 FQGNSA. The ends were cut back, 11 bases at V and 7 bases at J, with 20 bases in the middle. The CDR3 runs 13 residues. The DNA for the CDR3 is TGTGCCTCAGTCGGCAGGGTGAGGATTGAAGCTTTCTTT. Its translation is CASVGRVRIEAFF.

The sample holds many counts of this clonotype. The rearrangement uses TRBV11-2 and TRBJ2-3; no reliable D call. Trimming stripped 5 bases from V and 0 bases from J, with 9 bases between. The CDR3 covers 14 residues. Germline CDR1 reads SGHAT; CDR2 reads FQNNGV. In DNA, the CDR3 is TGTGCCAGCAGCCGATTTTTGAGCACAGATACGCAGTATTTT. Translation gives CASSRFLSTDTQYF.

This clonotype came up many times. The chain couples TRBV20-1 to TRBJ1-5, with D tentatively TRBD1 (6 bases). Between the trimmed V and J ends, which lost 0 bases and 2 bases, there was a span of 14 bases. CDR3 size: 16 residues. The germline V gene encodes CDR1 DFQATT and CDR2 SNEGSKA (reference sequence). CDR3 sequence: CSARDFRDMGNQPQHF. The CDR3, as DNA: TGCAGTGCTAGAGATTTCCGGGACATGGGCAATCAGCCCCAGCATTTT.

The chain carries TRBV19 and TRBJ2-5; D perhaps matches TRBD1 (5 bases). Germline values: CDR1 LNHDA, CDR2 SQIVND (reference sequence). V was trimmed by 8 bases and J by 1 base, leaving 11 bases between them. The CDR3 sequence is 13 residues long. The CDR3 DNA follows: TGTGCCAGTGCAGGGTCTGGCCAAGAGACCCAGTACTTC. Its translation is CASAGSGQETQYF.

At least ten counts were recorded for this clonotype. The chain joins TRBV6-2 or TRBV6-3 to TRBJ1-3, with D possibly being TRBD1 (5 bases). The CDR3 extends over 15 amino acids. Trimming took off 6 bases at V and 7 bases at J, with 19 bases between the two ends. Looked up from germline, CDR1 is MNHEY and CDR2 is SVGEGT. The CDR3 region is CASSSGGAIDNTIYF. Here the CDR3 DNA reads TGTGCCAGCAGCTCCGGCGGGGCGATTGACAACACCATATATTTT.

This clonotype was counted many times. The chain employs TRBV6-5 and TRBJ2-7, with 7 bases fitting TRBD2. The CDR3 consists of 12 residues. The V gene end was trimmed by 8 bases and the J gene end by 0 bases; junction bases not matched to a gene: 1. Germline-derived CDR1 and CDR2 are MNHEY and SVGAGI. The chain's CDR3 is CASAGDSYEQYF. CDR3 DNA: TGTGCCAGCGCGGGGGACTCCTACGAGCAGTACTTC.

This clonotype occurred many times. This chain links TRBV27 with TRBJ1-5; D perhaps matches TRBD1 (5 bases). With 5 bases removed from V and 3 bases from J, the gap between germline ends came to 11 bases. Germline V CDR1 and CDR2: MNHEY, SMNVEV (reference sequence). The CDR3 is 14 residues long. Here the CDR3 reads CASSARDFNQPQHF. The DNA for the CDR3 is TGTGCCAGCAGTGCCCGGGACTTCAATCAGCCCCAGCATTTT.

This clonotype occurred many times. The J gene is TRBJ1-1, the V gene TRBV5-1; 7 bases line up with TRBD1. Trimming cost V 4 bases and J 0 bases; bases outside gene matches: 12. The germline CDR1 and CDR2 sequences are SGHRS and YFSETQ. The CDR3 sequence is 17 residues long. This chain's CDR3 is CASSLFPGQSMNTEAFF. The CDR3 nucleotides are TGCGCCAGCAGCCTGTTCCCGGGACAGTCGATGAACACTGAAGCTTTCTTT. The full variable domain, in which reference TRBV5-1 and TRBJ1-1 provide the parts outside the CDR3, is KAGVTQTPRYLIKTRGQQVTLSCSPISGHRSVSWYQQTPGQGLQFLFEYFSETQRNKGNFPGRFSGRQFSNSRSEMNVSTLELGDSALYLCASSLFPGQSMNTEAFFGQGTRLTVV.

This clonotype was counted many times. The CDR3 loop reads CASSSAGGRRDTQYF. In DNA, the CDR3 is TGTGCCAGCAGTTCCGCGGGAGGGAGAAGGGATACGCAGTATTTT. The J gene is TRBJ2-3, the V gene TRBV6-5, with 9 bases that match TRBD2. Germline loops: CDR1 MNHEY, CDR2 SVGAGI. J lost 6 bases, V lost 4 bases, and 8 bases had no gene match. This CDR3 has 15 residues.